This TCR beta chain was obtained from a study of OX40 agonist ivuxolimab in advanced cancers. Measured with immunoSEQ multiplex PCR; TCRdb has only the in-frame clones, and not every one. The table has fewer than 35,000 clones, 80% to 90% seen once. The sequencing here drew on CD4+ or CD8+ T cells sorted from blood, taken in a trial of the OX40 agonist ivuxolimab. This clonotype originated in an adult with an advanced solid tumor such as melanoma, head and neck, liver or kidney cancer.

DNA for the CDR3: TGCAGCGTTCTGGCCCCACTGACTGCAACTAATGAAAAACTGTTTTTT. Its protein product is CSVLAPLTATNEKLFF. The chain is built from TRBV29-1 and TRBJ1-4; D uncertain. The CDR3 spans 16 residues. Per germline, CDR1 SQVTM and CDR2 ANQGSEA. V shed 5 bases and J shed 0 bases, with 16 bases lying between them.